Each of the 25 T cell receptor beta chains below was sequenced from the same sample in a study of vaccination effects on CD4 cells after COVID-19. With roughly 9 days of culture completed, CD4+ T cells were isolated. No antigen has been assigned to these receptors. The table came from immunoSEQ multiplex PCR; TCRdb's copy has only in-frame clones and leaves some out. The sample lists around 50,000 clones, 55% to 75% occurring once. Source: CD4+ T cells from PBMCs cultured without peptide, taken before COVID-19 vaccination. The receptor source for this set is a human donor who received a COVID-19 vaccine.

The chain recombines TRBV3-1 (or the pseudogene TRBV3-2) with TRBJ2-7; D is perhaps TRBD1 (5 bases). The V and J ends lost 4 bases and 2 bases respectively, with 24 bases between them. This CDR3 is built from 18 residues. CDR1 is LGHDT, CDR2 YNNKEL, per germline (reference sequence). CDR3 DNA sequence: TGTGCCAGCAGCCCCCAAGTGGTGGGCAGACAGAGGACCTACGAGCAGTACTTC. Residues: CASSPQVVGRQRTYEQYF.

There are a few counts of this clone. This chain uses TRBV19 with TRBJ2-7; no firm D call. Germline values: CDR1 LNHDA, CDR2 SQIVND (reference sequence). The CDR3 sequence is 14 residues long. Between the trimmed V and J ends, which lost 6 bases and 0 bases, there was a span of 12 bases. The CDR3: CASRERRSSYEQYF. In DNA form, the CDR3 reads TGTGCCAGTAGGGAGAGAAGGTCCTCCTACGAGCAGTACTTC.

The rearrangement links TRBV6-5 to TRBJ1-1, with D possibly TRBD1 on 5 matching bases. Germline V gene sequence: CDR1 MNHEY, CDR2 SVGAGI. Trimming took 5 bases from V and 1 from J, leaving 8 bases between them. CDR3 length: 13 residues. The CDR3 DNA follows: TGTGCCAGCAGTCAAACAGGGAACACTGAAGCTTTCTTT. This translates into CASSQTGNTEAFF.

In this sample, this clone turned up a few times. CDR3: CASSHSGEGQPQHF. The CDR3 DNA follows: TGTGCCAGCAGCCACTCAGGGGAAGGGCAGCCCCAGCATTTT. The chain is built from TRBV3-1 (or the pseudogene TRBV3-2) and TRBJ1-5, with a weak D call TRBD1 (6 bases). V was clipped by 3 bases and J by 7 bases, with 13 bases between them. Germline loops: CDR1 LGHDT, CDR2 YNNKEL (reference sequence). The CDR3 extends over 14 amino acids.

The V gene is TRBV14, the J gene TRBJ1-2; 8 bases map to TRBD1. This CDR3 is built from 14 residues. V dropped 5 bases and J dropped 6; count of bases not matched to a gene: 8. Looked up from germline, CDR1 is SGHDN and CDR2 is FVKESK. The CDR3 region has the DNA TGTGCCAGCAGCTTCGACAGGGGATCTAATGGCTACACCTTC. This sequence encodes CASSFDRGSNGYTF.

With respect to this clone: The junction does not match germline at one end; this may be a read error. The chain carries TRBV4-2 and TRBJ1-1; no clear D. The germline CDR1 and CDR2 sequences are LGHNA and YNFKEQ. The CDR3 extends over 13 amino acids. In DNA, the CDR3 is TGTGCCAGCAGCCAAGATAGTCCCGGAAGAACCCGATTT. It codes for CASSQDSPGRTRF.

The CDR3: CASSPTWGAEAFF. CDR3 coding DNA: TGTGCCAGCAGCCCAACCTGGGGGGCTGAAGCTTTCTTT. The chain combines TRBV7-8 with TRBJ1-1; a weak D match, TRBD1 (5 bases). CDR1 SGHVS and CDR2 FQNEAQ come from the germline V gene. Deletions cut 5 bases from V and 6 bases from J, with 13 bases between. The CDR3 has 13 residues.

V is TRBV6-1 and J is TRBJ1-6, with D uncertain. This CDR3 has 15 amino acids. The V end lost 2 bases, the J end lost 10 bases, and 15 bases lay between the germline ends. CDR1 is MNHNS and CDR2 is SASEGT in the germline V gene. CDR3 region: CASSEIRVRGSPLHF. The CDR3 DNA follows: TGTGCCAGCAGTGAAATCCGTGTGCGGGGATCACCCCTCCACTTT.

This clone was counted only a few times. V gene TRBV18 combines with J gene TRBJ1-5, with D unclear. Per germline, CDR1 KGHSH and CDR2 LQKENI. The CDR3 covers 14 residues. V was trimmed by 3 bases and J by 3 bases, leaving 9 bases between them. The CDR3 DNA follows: TGTGCCAGCTCACCGGCCGGGGTCAATCAGCCCCAGCATTTT. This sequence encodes CASSPAGVNQPQHF.

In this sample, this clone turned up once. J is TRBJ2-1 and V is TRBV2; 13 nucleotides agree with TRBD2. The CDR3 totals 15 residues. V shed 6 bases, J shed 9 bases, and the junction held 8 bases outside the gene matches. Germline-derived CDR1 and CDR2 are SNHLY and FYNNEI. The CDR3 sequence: CASRFGTSGTTEQFF. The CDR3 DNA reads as TGTGCCAGCAGGTTCGGGACTAGCGGGACAACTGAGCAGTTCTTC.

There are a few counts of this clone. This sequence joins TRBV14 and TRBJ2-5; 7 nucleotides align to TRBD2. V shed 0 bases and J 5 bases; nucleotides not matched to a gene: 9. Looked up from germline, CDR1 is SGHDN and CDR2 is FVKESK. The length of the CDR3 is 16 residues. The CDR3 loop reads CASSQEDLRAGETQYF. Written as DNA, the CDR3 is TGTGCCAGCAGCCAAGAAGACTTAAGAGCGGGGGAGACCCAGTACTTC.

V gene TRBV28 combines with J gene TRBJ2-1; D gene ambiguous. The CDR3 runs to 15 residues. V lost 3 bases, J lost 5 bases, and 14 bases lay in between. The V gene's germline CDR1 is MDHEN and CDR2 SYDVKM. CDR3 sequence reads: CASSFRLVKDNEQFF. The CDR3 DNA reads TGTGCCAGCAGTTTTCGACTTGTCAAAGACAATGAGCAGTTCTTC.

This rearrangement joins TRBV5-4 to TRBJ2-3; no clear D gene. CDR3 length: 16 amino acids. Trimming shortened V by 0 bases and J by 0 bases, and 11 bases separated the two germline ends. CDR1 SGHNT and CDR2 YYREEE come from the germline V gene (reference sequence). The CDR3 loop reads CASSLEAQVSTDTQYF. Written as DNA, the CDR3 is TGTGCCAGCAGCTTGGAAGCCCAGGTTAGCACAGATACGCAGTATTTT.

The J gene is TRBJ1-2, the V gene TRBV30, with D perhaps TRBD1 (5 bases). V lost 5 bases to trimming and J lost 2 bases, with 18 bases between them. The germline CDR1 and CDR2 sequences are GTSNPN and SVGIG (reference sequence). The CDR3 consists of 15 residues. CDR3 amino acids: CAWAQTGLPNYGYTF. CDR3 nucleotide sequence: TGTGCCTGGGCGCAAACGGGACTCCCGAACTATGGCTACACCTTC.

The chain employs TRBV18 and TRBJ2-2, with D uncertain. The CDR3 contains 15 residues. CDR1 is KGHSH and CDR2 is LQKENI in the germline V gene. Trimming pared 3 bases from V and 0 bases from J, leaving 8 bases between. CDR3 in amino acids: CASSPWPTNTGELFF. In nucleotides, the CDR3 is TGTGCCAGCTCACCTTGGCCGACGAACACCGGGGAGCTGTTTTTT. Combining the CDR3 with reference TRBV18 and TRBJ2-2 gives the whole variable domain NAGVMQNPRHLVRRRGQEARLRCSPMKGHSHVYWYRQLPEEGLKFMVYLQKENIIDESGMPKERFSAEFPKEGPSILRIQQVVRGDSAAYFCASSPWPTNTGELFFGEGSRLTVL.

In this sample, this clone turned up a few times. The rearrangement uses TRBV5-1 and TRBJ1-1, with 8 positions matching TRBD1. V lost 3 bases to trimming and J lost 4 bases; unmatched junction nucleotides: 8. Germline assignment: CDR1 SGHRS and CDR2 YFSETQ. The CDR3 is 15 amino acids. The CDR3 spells CASSWRTGYSTEAFF. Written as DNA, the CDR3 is TGCGCCAGCAGCTGGAGGACAGGGTATAGCACTGAAGCTTTCTTT.

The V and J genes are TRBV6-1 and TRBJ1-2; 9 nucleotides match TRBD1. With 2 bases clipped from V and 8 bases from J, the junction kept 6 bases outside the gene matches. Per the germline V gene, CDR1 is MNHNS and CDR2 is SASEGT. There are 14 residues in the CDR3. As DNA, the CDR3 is TGTGCCAGCAGTGAAAGGGGACAGGGTGACGGCTACACCTTC. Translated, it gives CASSERGQGDGYTF.

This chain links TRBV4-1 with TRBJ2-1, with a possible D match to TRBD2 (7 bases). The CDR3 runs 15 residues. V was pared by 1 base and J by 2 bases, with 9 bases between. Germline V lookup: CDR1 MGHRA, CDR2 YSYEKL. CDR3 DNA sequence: TGCGCCAGCAGCCAAGGGCGGGGGCCCTACAATGAGCAGTTCTTC. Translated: CASSQGRGPYNEQFF.

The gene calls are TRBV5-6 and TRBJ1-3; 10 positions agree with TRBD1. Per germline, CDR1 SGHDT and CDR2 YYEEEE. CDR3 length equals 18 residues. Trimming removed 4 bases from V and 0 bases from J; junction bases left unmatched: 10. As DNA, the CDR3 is TGTGCCAGCAGCGAGACAGGGGGCGTAGTGCGCTCTGGAAACACCATATATTTT. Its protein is CASSETGGVVRSGNTIYF.

As DNA, the CDR3 is TGCGCCAGCAGCTTGGACGGCAGTCAAGAGACCCAGTACTTC. Its protein is CASSLDGSQETQYF. The genes are TRBV5-1 and TRBJ2-5; D gene unclear. Germline V gene data show CDR1 as SGHRS and CDR2 as YFSETQ. Trimming pared 0 bases from V and 2 bases from J, leaving 8 bases between. The CDR3 totals 14 residues.

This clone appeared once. CDR3 sequence reads: CASSDIWSSRGYTF. The CDR3 DNA sequence: TGTGCCAGCAGTGATATTTGGTCCTCTCGCGGCTACACCTTC. V is TRBV6-1 and J is TRBJ1-2, with D unclear. Trimming took off 3 bases at V and 8 bases at J, with 16 bases between the two ends. The CDR3 totals 14 residues. From germline, CDR1 is MNHNS and CDR2 SASEGT.

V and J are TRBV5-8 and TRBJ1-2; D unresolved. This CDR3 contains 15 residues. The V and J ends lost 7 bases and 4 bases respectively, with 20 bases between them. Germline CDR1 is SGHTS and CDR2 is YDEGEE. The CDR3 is CASEESGRPGYGYTF. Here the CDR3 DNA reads TGTGCCAGCGAGGAGTCGGGCCGTCCGGGCTATGGCTACACCTTC.

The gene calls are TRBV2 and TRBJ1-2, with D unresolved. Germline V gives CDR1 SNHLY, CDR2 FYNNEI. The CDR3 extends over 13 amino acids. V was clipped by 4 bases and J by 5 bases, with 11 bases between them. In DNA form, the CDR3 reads TGTGCCAGCAGTGCCAGCCTTGAGTATGGCTACACCTTC. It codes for CASSASLEYGYTF.

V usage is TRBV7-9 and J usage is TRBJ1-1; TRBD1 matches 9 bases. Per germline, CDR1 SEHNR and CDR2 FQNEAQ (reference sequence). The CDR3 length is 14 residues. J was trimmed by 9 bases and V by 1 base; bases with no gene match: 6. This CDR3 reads CASSLEGTGPQAFF. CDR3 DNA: TGTGCCAGCAGCTTAGAGGGGACAGGGCCCCAAGCTTTCTTT. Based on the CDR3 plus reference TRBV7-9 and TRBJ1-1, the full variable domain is DTGVSQNPRHKITKRGQNVTFRCDPISEHNRLYWYRQTLGQGPEFLTYFQNEAQLEKSRLLSDRFSAERPKGSFSTLEIQRTEQGDSAMYLCASSLEGTGPQAFFGQGTRLTVV.

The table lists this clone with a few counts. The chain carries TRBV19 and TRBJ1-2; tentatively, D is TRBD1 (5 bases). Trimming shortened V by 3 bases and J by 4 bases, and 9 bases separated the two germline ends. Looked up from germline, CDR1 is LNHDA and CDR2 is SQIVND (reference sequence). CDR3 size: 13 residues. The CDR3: CASSIPGIYGYTF. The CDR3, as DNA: TGTGCCAGTAGTATCCCAGGGATCTATGGCTACACCTTC.